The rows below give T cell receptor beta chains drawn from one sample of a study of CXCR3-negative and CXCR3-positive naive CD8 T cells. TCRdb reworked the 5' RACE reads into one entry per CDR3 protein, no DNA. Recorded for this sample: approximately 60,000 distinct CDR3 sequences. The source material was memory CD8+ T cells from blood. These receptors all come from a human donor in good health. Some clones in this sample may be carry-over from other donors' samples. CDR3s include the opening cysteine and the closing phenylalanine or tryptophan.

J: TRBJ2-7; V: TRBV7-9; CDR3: CASSHSSDHTDPYEQYF
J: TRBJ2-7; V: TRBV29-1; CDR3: CSVVNNPYEQYF
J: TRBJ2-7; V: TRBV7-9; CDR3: CASSLSGAAASYEQYF
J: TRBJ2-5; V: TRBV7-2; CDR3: CASSPHGGLETQYF
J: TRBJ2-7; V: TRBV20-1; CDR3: CSASEGGPYEQYF
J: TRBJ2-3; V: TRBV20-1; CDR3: CSARAMIYSTDTQYF
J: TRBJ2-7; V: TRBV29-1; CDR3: CSVVSDYEQYF
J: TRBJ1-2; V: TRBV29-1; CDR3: CSVDRDTGVNYGYTF
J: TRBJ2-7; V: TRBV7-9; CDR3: CASRPDKAYEQYF
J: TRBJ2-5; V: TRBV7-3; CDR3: CASSFLGGKETQYF
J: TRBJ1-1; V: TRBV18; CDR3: CASNGGANTEAFF
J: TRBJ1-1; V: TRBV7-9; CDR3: CASSPSRGAYTEAFF
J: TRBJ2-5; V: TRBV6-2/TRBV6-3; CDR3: CASSLQSKETQYF
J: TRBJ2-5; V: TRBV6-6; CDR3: CASSYLSGTEKETQYF
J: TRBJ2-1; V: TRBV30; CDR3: CAWRNLVNEQFF
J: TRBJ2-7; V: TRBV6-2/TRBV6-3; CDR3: CASTPRGEKYEQYF
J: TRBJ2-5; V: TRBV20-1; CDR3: CSARDTGALLAGRPRETQYF
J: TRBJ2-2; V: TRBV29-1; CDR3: CSVIGTGIANTGELFF